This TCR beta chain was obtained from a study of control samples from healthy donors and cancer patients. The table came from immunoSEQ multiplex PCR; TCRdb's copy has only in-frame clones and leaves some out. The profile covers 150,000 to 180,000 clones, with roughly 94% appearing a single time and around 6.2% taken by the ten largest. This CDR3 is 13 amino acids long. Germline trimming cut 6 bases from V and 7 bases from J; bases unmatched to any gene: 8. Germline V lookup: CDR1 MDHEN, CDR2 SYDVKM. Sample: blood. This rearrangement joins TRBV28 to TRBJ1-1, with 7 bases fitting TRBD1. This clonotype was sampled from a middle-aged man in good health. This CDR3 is CASSPTGLGEAFF. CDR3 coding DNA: TGTGCCAGCAGCCCGACAGGGCTGGGTGAAGCTTTCTTT.